This T cell receptor (beta chain) was recovered during a study of T cell repertoires in cytomegalovirus infection (dated 2019 in TCRdb). Study-wide context: Alongside well-studied HLA-B-restricted epitopes, the peptide stimulations were aimed at recently identified HLA-C-restricted CMV epitopes, whose presentation resists viral immunomodulation. Because public TCR beta signatures pointed to carriage of CMV infection together with the matching HLA type, the HLA type of each donor mattered for the analysis. What the research found in general, with its limitations: In both this cohort and an independent roughly 400-donor cohort, the cumulative frequency of public TCR beta family members distinguished carriers of CMV infection plus the relevant HLA type. The ex vivo response was dominated by HLA-C-restricted CMV-specific TCR beta clonotypes, which also provided the single most frequent clonotype in two of eight donors.

The sequencer was an Illumina HiSeq 1500. TCRdb reanalyzed the raw reads on its own, using fastp at Q25 for trimming and MiXCR for clone calling, and kept in-frame beta chains. Each CDR3 protein gets just one entry, which takes the most common genes and DNA from the rows behind it. The sample table contains fewer than 650,000 distinct CDR3 sequences; only one count was recorded for over 35% of them. 48% of the sample comes from the top ten. The sample's treatment or condition label is to be understood as: in vitro stimulation with specific CMV peptide epitopes to enrich CMV-specific T cells. The table lists this clonotype with a few counts. Its antigen specificity is not known. Base quality data are lacking; no much larger clone is found one base away. This sequence was found in a human donor in good health (CMV status not recorded). Some clones in this sample may be carry-over from other donors' samples. Sequencing was performed on cultured PBMCs, taken from culture after CMV antigen stimulation.

The CDR3 region reads CASSQEVRPYEQYF. The DNA reads TGTGCCAGCAGCCAAGAAGTCAGACCCTACGAGCAGTACTTC. The rearrangement joined TRBV4-2 to TRBJ2-7, with the D gene too uncertain to name. Its CDR3 holds 14 amino acids, cysteine through phenylalanine. Just the 42-base CDR3 DNA is kept, in frame starting at base 1. For CDR1 and CDR2, the germline V gene lists LGHNA and YNFKEQ. V loses 0 bases, J loses 2 bases, and the germline ends lie 8 bases apart.